These T cell receptor beta chains were read from a single sample in a study of T cell changes during pregnancy in multiple sclerosis. TCRdb's table, derived via immunoSEQ multiplex PCR, lists solely in-frame clones and lacks some. The profile shows about 110,000 clones, less than 95% of them singletons. This sample comprised peripheral blood, obtained before pregnancy. The receptors derive from a female donor with multiple sclerosis, enrolled in a pregnancy study. Both conserved end residues are part of each CDR3. D genes are given only for firm matches.

TRBJ1-2 TRBV7-9 TRBD1 TGTGCCAGCAGCCAGGACAGGGCCTCGACTAACTATGGCTACACCTTC CASSQDRASTNYGYTF
TRBJ2-3 TRBV5-4 NA TGTGCCAGCAGAGTGGGGGCGCGCACAGATACGCAGTATTTT CASRVGARTDTQYF
TRBJ1-1 TRBV28 TRBD1 TGTGCCAGCAGTTTCCAGGGGGATGGCACTGAAGCTTTCTTT CASSFQGDGTEAFF
TRBJ1-3 TRBV6-5 NA TGTGCCAGCAGCGTCACTGGGGCGTCGGGAAACACCATATATTTT CASSVTGASGNTIYF
TRBJ2-5 TRBV6-5 TRBD1 TGTGCCAGCAGGGGGGACAGGGGCCAAGAGACCCAGTACTTC CASRGDRGQETQYF
TRBJ2-4 TRBV5-1 NA TGCGCCAGCAGCTTGGGTCCAGGGAACAACATTCAGTACTTC CASSLGPGNNIQYF
TRBJ2-3 TRBV7-2 NA TGTGCCAGCAGCTTAACGGGCGGCGGGGACCCCACAGATACGCAGTATTTT CASSLTGGGDPTDTQYF
TRBJ2-7 TRBV5-4 NA TGTGCCAGCAGCCCTTATAATAGCGAGATCTACGAGCAGTACTTC CASSPYNSEIYEQYF
TRBJ2-2 TRBV29-1 NA TGCAGCGTTAGGTGGAGCACCGGGGAGCTGTTTTTT CSVRWSTGELFF
TRBJ2-1 TRBV4-2 TRBD2 TGTGCCAGCAGCCCCCCCACTAGCGGGGATTACAATGAGCAGTTCTTC CASSPPTSGDYNEQFF
TRBJ1-1 TRBV19 NA TGTGCCAGTAGTATAGTCCGGGGTACTGAAGCTTTCTTT CASSIVRGTEAFF
TRBJ1-2 TRBV13 TRBD1 TGTGCCAGCAGCCAGACCGACCTTGGGACAGGGGGCGCGCGTGGCTACACCTTC CASSQTDLGTGGARGYTF
TRBJ1-1 TRBV7-9 NA TGTGCCAGCAGCTTAAACAGGGAGGAAGCTTTCTTT CASSLNREEAFF
TRBJ2-3 TRBV14 TRBD2 TGTGCCAGCAGCCAAGATTCGTACCTAGCGGGGGGTGACGATACGCAGTATTTT CASSQDSYLAGGDDTQYF
TRBJ2-7 TRBV4-1 TRBD2 TGCGCCAGCAGCCTAATCGCCGGGCGGGGGGGTCCCTACGAGCAGTACTTC CASSLIAGRGGPYEQYF
TRBJ1-4 TRBV14 NA TGTGCCAGCACCACCAGGGGCAGGGAAAAACTGTTTTTT CASTTRGREKLFF
TRBJ1-2 TRBV7-2 NA TGTGCCAGCAGCTTATTTCAGGGTAGGAGTTCGTATGGCTACACCTTC CASSLFQGRSSYGYTF
TRBJ2-6 TRBV29-1 TRBD1 TGCAGCGTCAGACAGGGCACTGGGGCCAACGTCCTGACTTTC CSVRQGTGANVLTF
TRBJ1-2 TRBV10-1 TRBD1 TGCGCCAACCACCAGGACAGGCCCGCTAGCTCTTATGGCTACACCTTC CANHQDRPASSYGYTF
TRBJ1-2 TRBV4-1 NA TGCGCCAGCAGCCCTCGGGAGCTCCCCTTCGATGGCTACACCTTC CASSPRELPFDGYTF
TRBJ1-4 TRBV10-3 NA TGTGCCATCAGGTCCACAGCTAATGAAAAACTGTTTTTT CAIRSTANEKLFF
TRBJ2-5 TRBV5-6 TRBD1 TGTGCCAGCAGCACCGGGACAGTACAAGAGACCCAGTACTTC CASSTGTVQETQYF
TRBJ2-5 TRBV11-2 TRBD2 TGTGCCAGCAGCTTAGTAGAGGGGCTAGCGGGGGAGGCCCAGGAGACCCAGTACTTC CASSLVEGLAGEAQETQYF